These 31 T cell receptor beta chains share one sample of origin, sequenced in a study of blood T cell repertoires in COVID-19. Clones were read by immunoSEQ multiplex PCR, and TCRdb kept only the in-frame ones, dropping some. The sample shows fewer than 500,000 clones, around nine tenths of them seen only once. Sample: PBMCs or T cells enriched from blood (not recorded which). All receptors derive from a woman aged 25 to 39 with acute COVID-19.

V usage is TRBV5-8 and J usage is TRBJ2-3, with TRBD1 matching 10 bases. J gave up 12 bases and V 0 bases, and 7 bases lay outside the gene matches. This CDR3 is 14 amino acids long. CDR1 and CDR2 (germline): SGHTS, YDEGEE. CDR3 bases: TGTGCCAGCAGCTTGGTGCGTGGGACAGGGGCCCAGTATTTT. It yields the protein CASSLVRGTGAQYF.

The chain couples TRBV11-3 to TRBJ2-1; 7 bases align to TRBD2. This CDR3 comprises 14 residues. The J segment lost 3 bases and the V segment lost 8 bases, leaving 7 bases of the junction unmatched. Germline assignment: CDR1 SGHNT and CDR2 YENEEA. The CDR3 protein is CASSPWGGYNEQFF. In nucleotides, the CDR3 is TGTGCCAGCTCCCCGTGGGGGGGCTACAATGAGCAGTTCTTC.

V is TRBV27 and J is TRBJ2-3, with a possible D match to TRBD1 (5 bases). CDR3 length: 12 amino acids. Trimming pared 6 bases from V and 4 bases from J, leaving 8 bases between. Germline CDR1 MNHEY, CDR2 SMNVEV (reference sequence). In DNA form, the CDR3 reads TGTGCCAGCAGCTCGACAGCAGATACGCAGTATTTT. Translated: CASSSTADTQYF.

V usage is TRBV7-9 and J usage is TRBJ1-2; 10 bases agree with TRBD1. This CDR3 is 17 amino acids long. In germline, CDR1 is SEHNR, CDR2 FQNEAQ (reference sequence). Losses at the gene ends were 3 bases for V and 3 bases for J; bases not matched to a gene: 10. This chain's CDR3 is CASSFPGQGLWDYGYTF. Here the CDR3 DNA reads TGTGCCAGCAGCTTCCCGGGACAGGGGTTGTGGGACTATGGCTACACCTTC.

The chain has TRBV5-1 and TRBJ2-1, with 9 bases matching TRBD2. Per the germline V gene, CDR1 is SGHRS and CDR2 is YFSETQ. After removal of 5 bases from V and 0 bases from J, the junction contained 9 bases not matched to a gene. The CDR3 length is 17 residues. The CDR3 nucleotides read TGCGCCAGCAGACCCGGGGGTAGCGGGGGCTCCTACAATGAGCAGTTCTTC. Translation gives CASRPGGSGGSYNEQFF.

The chain carries TRBV5-1 and TRBJ2-7; D possibly corresponds to TRBD2 (5 bases). Trimming cost V 4 bases and J 0 bases, with 14 bases left between them. The germline gives CDR1 SGHRS, CDR2 YFSETQ. This CDR3 has 15 amino acids. DNA for the CDR3: TGCGCCAGCAGCCCCGGGAAGGATAGCTCCTACGAGCAGTACTTC. Translation gives CASSPGKDSSYEQYF.

V usage is TRBV5-1 and J usage is TRBJ2-7; 8 nucleotides match TRBD1. Germline V gene data show CDR1 as SGHRS and CDR2 as YFSETQ. This CDR3 is 15 amino acids long. With V trimmed by 4 bases and J by 12 bases, 18 bases remained unmatched. In nucleotides, the CDR3 is TGCGCCAGCAGCGACCCGGACAGGGCTGTACTTTATCGGTACTTC. Residues: CASSDPDRAVLYRYF.

The chain uses TRBV5-1 and TRBJ1-1; D is uncertain. Germline-derived CDR1 and CDR2 are SGHRS and YFSETQ. Trimming shortened V by 5 bases and J by 3 bases, and 14 bases separated the two germline ends. This CDR3 contains 14 residues. CDR3 DNA sequence: TGCGCCAGCAGATCCGGGGATAGAGACACTGAAGCTTTCTTT. Protein: CASRSGDRDTEAFF.

The J gene is TRBJ1-3, the V gene TRBV21-1. TRBV21-1 has pseudogene status. The CDR3 length is 17 residues. CDR3 protein: CARTRRGRGSTGNTIYF. Here the CDR3 DNA reads TGTGCCAGGACTCGACGAGGGCGGGGCTCAACTGGAAACACCATATATTTT.

This chain connects TRBV25-1 to TRBJ2-7; maybe TRBD1 (6 bases). Trimming removed 1 base from V and 5 bases from J, with 18 bases in between. CDR3 length: 16 amino acids. Germline V gives CDR1 MGHDK, CDR2 SYGVNS. As DNA, the CDR3 is TGTGCCAGCAGTGAATCCACAGGGCCGGTAAAGAACGAGCAGTACTTC. Protein sequence: CASSESTGPVKNEQYF.

Note on this clone: At one end, the junction sequence differs from germline, possibly due to a read error. CDR3 sequence reads: CASSPQGNEQFF. The CDR3 nucleotides read TGTGCCAGCTCTCCACAGGGGAATGAGCAGTTCTTC. The chain joins TRBV18 to TRBJ2-1; the match to TRBD1 covers 7 bases. The CDR3 has 12 amino acids. Germline V gene sequence: CDR1 KGHSH, CDR2 LQKENI.

The chain couples TRBV25-1 to TRBJ1-5, with D unresolved. The CDR3 consists of 14 residues. Deletions cut 3 bases from V and 7 bases from J, with 13 bases between. Per germline, CDR1 MGHDK and CDR2 SYGVNS. The CDR3 bases are TGTGCCAGCAGTGATTGGCAGATGGGCCAGCCCCAGCATTTT. Its protein is CASSDWQMGQPQHF.

The chain links TRBV19 to TRBJ1-5; TRBD1 matches 12 bases. Trimming took 5 bases from V and 6 from J; bases not matched to a gene: 8. Germline assignment: CDR1 LNHDA and CDR2 SQIVND (reference sequence). This CDR3 spans 16 amino acids. The CDR3 DNA sequence: TGTGCCAGTAGTTTGGGACAGGGGGCCTCGGGTCAGCCCCAGCATTTT. This codes for CASSLGQGASGQPQHF.

V is TRBV10-2 and J is TRBJ2-7, with TRBD2 identical over 8 bases. J was trimmed by 4 bases and V by 0 bases; bases with no gene match: 5. CDR3 length: 15 amino acids. Germline lookup yields CDR1 WSHSY and CDR2 SAAADI. In DNA, the CDR3 is TGCGCCAGCAGTGAGTCCCGGGGGGGCGGGTACGAGCAGTACTTC. Encoded protein: CASSESRGGGYEQYF.

The rearrangement links TRBV5-1 to TRBJ1-1; D is unclear. Germline V gene lookup returns CDR1 SGHRS and CDR2 YFSETQ. The CDR3 runs 12 residues. Trimming pared 0 bases from V and 4 bases from J, leaving 4 bases between. CDR3: CASSLEPTEAFF. The CDR3 DNA reads as TGCGCCAGCAGCTTGGAGCCCACTGAAGCTTTCTTT.

This clone appeared a single time. The rearrangement joins TRBV3-1 (or the pseudogene TRBV3-2) to TRBJ1-2, with D maybe TRBD1 (6 bases). The CDR3 is 16 amino acids. Germline V lookup: CDR1 LGHDT, CDR2 YNNKEL (reference sequence). The V end lost 0 bases, the J end lost 2 bases, and 13 bases lay between the germline ends. For the CDR3, the DNA is TGTGCCAGCAGCCAAGAGGGGGGGGCGAGGAACTATGGCTACACCTTC. Translated: CASSQEGGARNYGYTF.

This chain links TRBV5-6 with TRBJ1-2; no definite D call. CDR3 length: 13 residues. V shed 0 bases and J shed 2 bases, with 5 bases lying between them. Germline V gene data show CDR1 as SGHDT and CDR2 as YYEEEE. The CDR3 spells CASSLGQNYGYTF. The CDR3 DNA sequence: TGTGCCAGCAGCTTGGGACAAAACTATGGCTACACCTTC.

This chain uses TRBV2 with TRBJ2-1, with TRBD2 matching over 14 bases. Germline V lookup: CDR1 SNHLY, CDR2 FYNNEI. J lost 6 bases, V lost 11 bases, and 9 bases had no gene match. The CDR3 has 15 residues. The chain's CDR3 is CAGGTSGGTSNEQFF. Written as DNA, the CDR3 is TGTGCCGGGGGGACTAGCGGGGGAACCAGCAATGAGCAGTTCTTC.

The genes are TRBV4-1 and TRBJ1-4, with 7 bases fitting TRBD1. Losses at the gene ends were 1 base for V and 8 bases for J; bases not matched to a gene: 7. Germline CDR1 is MGHRA and CDR2 is YSYEKL. This CDR3 spans 15 amino acids. CDR3: CASSQADRVVEKLFF. In nucleotides, the CDR3 is TGCGCCAGCAGCCAAGCAGACAGGGTTGTAGAAAAACTGTTTTTT.

As concerns this clone: At the DNA level, this CDR3 is encoded by other sequences in the same sample as well. The chain links TRBV12-3 or TRBV12-4 to TRBJ1-1; no clear D. V was pared by 4 bases and J by 6 bases, with 6 bases between. The CDR3 length is 11 residues. The CDR3 is CASSYRAEAFF. CDR3 coding DNA: TGTGCCAGCAGTTACCGGGCTGAAGCTTTCTTT.

The rearrangement uses TRBV9 and TRBJ1-6; maybe TRBD1 (5 bases). This CDR3 has 17 amino acids. CDR1 and CDR2 (germline): SGDLS, YYNGEE. V dropped 4 bases and J dropped 0 bases, with 14 bases sitting between them. CDR3: CASSPLGGSSYNSPLHF. In DNA form, the CDR3 reads TGTGCCAGCAGCCCCCTCGGGGGGAGCTCCTATAATTCACCCCTCCACTTT. The full variable domain, its missing parts supplied by reference TRBV9 and TRBJ1-6, is DSGVTQTPKHLITATGQRVTLRCSPRSGDLSVYWYQQSLDQGLQFLIQYYNGEERAKGNILERFSAQQFPDLHSELNLSSLELGDSALYFCASSPLGGSSYNSPLHFGNGTRLTVT.

V is TRBV5-1 and J is TRBJ1-4; no clear D. Germline V gene lookup returns CDR1 SGHRS and CDR2 YFSETQ. The CDR3 consists of 13 residues. V lost 2 bases to trimming and J lost 4 bases, with 6 bases between them. The CDR3 DNA is TGCGCCAGCAGCTTTCAGATTAATGAAAAACTGTTTTTT. Its translation is CASSFQINEKLFF.

Only a few counts were recorded for this clone. The V gene is TRBV4-1, the J gene TRBJ2-2; D is perhaps TRBD1 (8 bases). Between the trimmed V and J ends, which lost 0 bases and 1 base, there was a span of 27 bases. Germline V gene data show CDR1 as MGHRA and CDR2 as YSYEKL. CDR3 size: 22 residues. The DNA for the CDR3 is TGCGCCAGCAGCCAAGATCCGGTCCGGACAGGGTCGGCTAGCGGGAACACCGGGGAGCTGTTTTTT. Amino acid sequence: CASSQDPVRTGSASGNTGELFF.

The CDR3 coding sequence is TGTGCCAGCAGCCCCAGACAGGGGTTGAACACTGAAGCTTTCTTT. Translation: CASSPRQGLNTEAFF. The V call is TRBV5-4, the J call TRBJ1-1; 8 bases map to TRBD1. Germline V gives CDR1 SGHNT, CDR2 YYREEE (reference sequence). CDR3 length: 15 residues. With 4 bases clipped from V and 0 bases from J, the junction kept 5 bases outside the gene matches.

This chain links TRBV2 with TRBJ1-4, with 7 bases lining up with TRBD1. There are 15 residues in the CDR3. Germline values: CDR1 SNHLY, CDR2 FYNNEI. J gave up 3 bases and V 5 bases, and 6 bases lay outside the gene matches. CDR3 protein: CASSPNRGANEKLFF. The CDR3 DNA follows: TGTGCCAGCAGTCCAAACAGGGGAGCTAATGAAAAACTGTTTTTT. The entire variable domain, with the rest obtained from reference TRBV2 and TRBJ1-4, is as follows: EPEVTQTPSHQVTQMGQEVILRCVPISNHLYFYWYRQILGQKVEFLVSFYNNEISEKSEIFDDQFSVERPDGSNFTLKIRSTKLEDSAMYFCASSPNRGANEKLFFGSGTQLSVL.

The chain carries TRBV6-5 and TRBJ1-5; D is perhaps TRBD1 (5 bases). Germline CDR1 reads MNHEY; CDR2 reads SVGAGI. There are 13 residues in the CDR3. Deletions cut 8 bases from V and 2 bases from J, with 10 bases between. The CDR3 region is CASPGRCNQPQHF. In DNA form, the CDR3 reads TGTGCCAGCCCAGGGAGGTGCAATCAGCCCCAGCATTTT.

J is TRBJ1-2 and V is TRBV5-1; 7 nucleotides line up with TRBD1. CDR1 SGHRS and CDR2 YFSETQ come from the germline V gene. V lost 4 bases, J lost 4 bases, and 7 bases stayed unmatched. The CDR3 contains 14 residues. The CDR3 loop reads CASSPQEGAYGYTF. The DNA for the CDR3 is TGCGCCAGCAGCCCCCAGGAGGGGGCCTATGGCTACACCTTC.

The V gene is TRBV19, the J gene TRBJ1-5; 9 bases align to TRBD1. The length of the CDR3 is 15 residues. V lost 6 bases to trimming and J lost 1 base; unmatched junction nucleotides: 4. Germline V CDR1 and CDR2: LNHDA, SQIVND (reference sequence). CDR3 in DNA: TGTGCCAGTAGGGACAGGGGTGGGAGCAATCAGCCCCAGCATTTT. Protein product: CASRDRGGSNQPQHF. Complete variable domain (other parts from reference TRBV19 and TRBJ1-5): DGGITQSPKYLFRKEGQNVTLSCEQNLNHDAMYWYRQDPGQGLRLIYYSQIVNDFQKGDIAEGYSVSREKKESFPLTVTSAQKNPTAFYLCASRDRGGSNQPQHFGDGTRLSIL.

The CDR3 reads CASSPMPRTGEAFF. CDR3 coding DNA: TGTGCCAGCAGCCCCATGCCCCGGACAGGGGAAGCTTTCTTT. V gene TRBV9 combines with J gene TRBJ1-1; 8 nucleotides align to TRBD1. The CDR3 sequence is 14 residues long. J lost 8 bases, V lost 4 bases, and 10 bases had no gene match. CDR1 is SGDLS and CDR2 is YYNGEE in the germline V gene.

This clone has just a few counts. V usage is TRBV5-1 and J usage is TRBJ1-2, with D possibly matching TRBD1 (5 bases). V shed 1 base and J shed 2 bases, with 9 bases lying between them. The germline gives CDR1 SGHRS, CDR2 YFSETQ. The CDR3 runs 14 residues. CDR3 loop: CASSLSEGNYGYTF. The CDR3 DNA sequence: TGCGCCAGCAGCTTGTCGGAGGGGAACTATGGCTACACCTTC.

The table lists this clone with a count of one. V is TRBV5-1 and J is TRBJ2-1; 9 bases line up with TRBD2. The germline CDR1 and CDR2 sequences are SGHRS and YFSETQ. This CDR3 comprises 17 residues. The junction had 12 bases not matched to a gene; V was cut back by 7 bases and J by 1 base. The CDR3 bases are TGCGCCAGCTCCTTCCCTTATAGCGGGGGATCCTACAATGAGCAGTTCTTC. Translated: CASSFPYSGGSYNEQFF.